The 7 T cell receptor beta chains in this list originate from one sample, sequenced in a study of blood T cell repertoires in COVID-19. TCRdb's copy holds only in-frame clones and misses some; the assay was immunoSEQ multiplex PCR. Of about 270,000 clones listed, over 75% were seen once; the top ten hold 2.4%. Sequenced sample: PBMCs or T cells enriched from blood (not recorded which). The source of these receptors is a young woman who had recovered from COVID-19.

The CDR3 loop is CASSLGQVTDTQYF. CDR3 DNA sequence: TGTGCCAGCAGCCTCGGACAGGTCACAGATACGCAGTATTTT. This chain connects TRBV7-6 to TRBJ2-3; 7 bases fit TRBD1. The V gene's germline CDR1 is SGHVS and CDR2 FNYEAQ. Losses at the gene ends were 5 bases for V and 2 bases for J; bases not matched to a gene: 4. The CDR3 is 14 residues long. Full variable domain (rest looked up from reference TRBV7-6 and TRBJ2-3): GAGVSQSPRYKVTKRGQDVALRCDPISGHVSLYWYRQALGQGPEFLTYFNYEAQQDKSGLPNDRFSAERPEGSISTLTIQRTEQRDSAMYRCASSLGQVTDTQYFGPGTRLTVL.

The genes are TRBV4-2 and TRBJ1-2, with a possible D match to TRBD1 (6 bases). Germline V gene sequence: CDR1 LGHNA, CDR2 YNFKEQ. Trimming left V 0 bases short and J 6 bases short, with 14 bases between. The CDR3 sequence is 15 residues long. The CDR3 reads CASSQDLQGENGYTF. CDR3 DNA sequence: TGTGCCAGCAGCCAAGATTTACAGGGAGAGAATGGCTACACCTTC.

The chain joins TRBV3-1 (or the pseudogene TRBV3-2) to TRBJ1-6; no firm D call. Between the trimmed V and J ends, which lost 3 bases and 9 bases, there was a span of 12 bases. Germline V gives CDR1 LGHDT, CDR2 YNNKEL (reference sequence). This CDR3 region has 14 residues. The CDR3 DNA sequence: TGTGCCAGCAGCCATGGGCTAGCCGGTTCACCCCTCCACTTT. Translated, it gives CASSHGLAGSPLHF.

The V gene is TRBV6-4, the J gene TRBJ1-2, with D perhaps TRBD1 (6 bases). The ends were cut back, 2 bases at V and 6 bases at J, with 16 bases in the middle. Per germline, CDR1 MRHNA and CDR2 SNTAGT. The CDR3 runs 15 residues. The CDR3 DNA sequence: TGTGCCAGCAGTGACACAGGGCAGGGGATCAATGGCTACACCTTC. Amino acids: CASSDTGQGINGYTF.

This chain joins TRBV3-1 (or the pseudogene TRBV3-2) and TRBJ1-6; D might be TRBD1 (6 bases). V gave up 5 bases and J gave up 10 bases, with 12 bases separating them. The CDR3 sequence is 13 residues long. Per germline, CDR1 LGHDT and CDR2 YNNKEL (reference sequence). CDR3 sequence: CASSYTGKSPLHF. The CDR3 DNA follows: TGTGCCAGCAGCTACACAGGGAAATCACCCCTCCACTTT.

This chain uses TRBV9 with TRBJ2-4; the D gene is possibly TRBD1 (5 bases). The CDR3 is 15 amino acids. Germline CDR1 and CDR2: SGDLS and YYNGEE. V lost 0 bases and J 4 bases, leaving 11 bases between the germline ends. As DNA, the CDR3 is TGTGCCAGCAGCGTAGGGGCAGGGTCAAAAAACATTCAGTACTTC. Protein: CASSVGAGSKNIQYF.

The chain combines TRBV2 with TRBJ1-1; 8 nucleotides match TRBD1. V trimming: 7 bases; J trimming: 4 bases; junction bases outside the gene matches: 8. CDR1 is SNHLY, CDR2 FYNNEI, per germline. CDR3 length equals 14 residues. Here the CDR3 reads CASITDRAGTEAFF. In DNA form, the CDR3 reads TGTGCCAGCATCACGGACAGGGCTGGCACTGAAGCTTTCTTT.